The sequence of this T cell receptor (beta chain) was determined in a study of control samples from healthy donors and cancer patients. Trimming left V 3 bases short and J 7 bases short, with 14 bases between. The germline CDR1 and CDR2 sequences are ENHRY and SYGVKD. This CDR3 is built from 14 residues. Repertoires were generated with immunoSEQ multiplex PCR, while TCRdb's copy carries only in-frame clones and drops some. This sample has about 110,000 clones, with approximately 80% found just once. The sequencing input was blood. The receptor was derived from a man aged 18 to 35 in good health. The chain employs TRBV10-3 and TRBJ2-3, with TRBD2 as a possible D gene (6 bases). As DNA, the CDR3 is TGTGCCATCAGTGATGGGACTGGAGCTAATACGCAGTATTTT. It is translated as CAISDGTGANTQYF.